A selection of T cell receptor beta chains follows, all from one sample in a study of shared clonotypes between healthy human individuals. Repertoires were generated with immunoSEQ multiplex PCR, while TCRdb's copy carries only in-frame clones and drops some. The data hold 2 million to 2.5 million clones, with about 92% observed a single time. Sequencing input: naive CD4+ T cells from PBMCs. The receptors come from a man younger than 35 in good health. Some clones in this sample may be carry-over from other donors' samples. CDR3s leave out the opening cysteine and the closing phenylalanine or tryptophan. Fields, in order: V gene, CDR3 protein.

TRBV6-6 ATGLSGANVLT
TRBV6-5 ASSKTPRPGPLH
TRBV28 ASSSPHDRAGGYT
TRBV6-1 ASSVEGLWSSNQPQH
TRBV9 ASSVAPQGNTEAF
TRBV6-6 ASSLTGSGTGELF
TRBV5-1 ASSPPGGYEQY
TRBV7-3 ASSREVAGVGEQF
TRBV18 ASSRGVTTTGELF
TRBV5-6 ASSLGGFTGELF